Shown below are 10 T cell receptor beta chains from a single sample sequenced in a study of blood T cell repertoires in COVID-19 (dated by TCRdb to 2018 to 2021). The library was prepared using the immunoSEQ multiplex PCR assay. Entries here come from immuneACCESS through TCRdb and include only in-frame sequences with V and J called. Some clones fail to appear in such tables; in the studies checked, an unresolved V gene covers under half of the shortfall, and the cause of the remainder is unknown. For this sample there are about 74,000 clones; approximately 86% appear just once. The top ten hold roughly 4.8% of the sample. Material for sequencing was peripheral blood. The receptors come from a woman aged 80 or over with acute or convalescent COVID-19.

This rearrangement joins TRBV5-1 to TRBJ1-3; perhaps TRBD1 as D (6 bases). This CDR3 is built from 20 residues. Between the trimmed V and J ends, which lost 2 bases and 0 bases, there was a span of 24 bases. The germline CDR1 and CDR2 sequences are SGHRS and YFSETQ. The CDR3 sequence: CASSFNPPRDTVNSGNTIYF. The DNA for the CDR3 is TGCGCCAGCAGCTTTAATCCCCCCCGGGACACCGTGAACTCTGGAAACACCATATATTTT.

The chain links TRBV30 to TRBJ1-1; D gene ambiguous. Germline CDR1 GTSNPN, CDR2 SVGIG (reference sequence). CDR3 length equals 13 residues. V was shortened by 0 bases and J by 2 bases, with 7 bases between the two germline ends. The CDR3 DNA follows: TGTGCCTGGAGTGTAAACATAAACACTGAAGCTTTCTTT. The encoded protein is CAWSVNINTEAFF.

The CDR3 region has the DNA TGTGCCATCAGCAATCAGGGGGCACTCACAGATACGCAGTATTTT. Translating it yields CAISNQGALTDTQYF. V and J are TRBV10-3 and TRBJ2-3, with 8 bases matching TRBD1. This CDR3 comprises 15 residues. J was trimmed by 2 bases and V by 6 bases; bases with no gene match: 7. Germline loops: CDR1 ENHRY, CDR2 SYGVKD.

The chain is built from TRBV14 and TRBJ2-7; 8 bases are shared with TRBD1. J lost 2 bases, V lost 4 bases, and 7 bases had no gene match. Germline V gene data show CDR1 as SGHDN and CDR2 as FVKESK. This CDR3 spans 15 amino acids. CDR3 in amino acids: CASSLLTGVAYEQYF. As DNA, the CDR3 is TGTGCCAGCAGCCTTCTGACAGGGGTAGCCTACGAGCAGTACTTC.

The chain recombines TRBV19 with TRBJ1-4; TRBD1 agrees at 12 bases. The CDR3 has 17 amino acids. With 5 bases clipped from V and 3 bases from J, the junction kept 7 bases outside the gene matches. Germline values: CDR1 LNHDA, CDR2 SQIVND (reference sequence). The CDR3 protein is CASSFKGQGAANEKLFF. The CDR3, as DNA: TGTGCCAGTAGTTTCAAGGGACAGGGGGCGGCTAATGAAAAACTGTTTTTT.

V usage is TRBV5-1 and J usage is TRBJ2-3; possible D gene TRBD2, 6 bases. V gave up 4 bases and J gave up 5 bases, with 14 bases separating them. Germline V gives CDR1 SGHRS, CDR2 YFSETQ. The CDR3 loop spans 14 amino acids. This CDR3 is CASSRREKGDTQYF. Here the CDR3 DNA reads TGCGCCAGCAGCCGACGGGAGAAGGGAGATACGCAGTATTTT.

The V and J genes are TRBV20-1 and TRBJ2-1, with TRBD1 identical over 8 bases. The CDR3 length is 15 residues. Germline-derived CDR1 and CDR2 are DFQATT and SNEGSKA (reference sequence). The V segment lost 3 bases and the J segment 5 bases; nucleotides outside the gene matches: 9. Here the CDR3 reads CSASPRGTGNNEQFF. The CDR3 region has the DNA TGCAGTGCTAGTCCCCGTGGGACAGGCAACAATGAGCAGTTCTTC.

The CDR3 sequence: CASRKEVDQPQHF. In DNA, the CDR3 is TGTGCCAGCAGAAAAGAGGTCGATCAGCCCCAGCATTTT. This chain connects TRBV2 to TRBJ1-5; D gene ambiguous. Between the trimmed V and J ends, which lost 6 bases and 5 bases, there was a span of 11 bases. This CDR3 contains 13 residues. CDR1 and CDR2 from the germline V gene are SNHLY and FYNNEI.

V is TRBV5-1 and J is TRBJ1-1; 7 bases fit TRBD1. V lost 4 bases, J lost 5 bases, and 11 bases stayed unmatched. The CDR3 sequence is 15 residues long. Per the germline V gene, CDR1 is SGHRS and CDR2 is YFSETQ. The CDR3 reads CASSRDSPTRTEAFF. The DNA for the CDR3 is TGCGCCAGCAGCCGGGACAGCCCGACCCGAACTGAAGCTTTCTTT.

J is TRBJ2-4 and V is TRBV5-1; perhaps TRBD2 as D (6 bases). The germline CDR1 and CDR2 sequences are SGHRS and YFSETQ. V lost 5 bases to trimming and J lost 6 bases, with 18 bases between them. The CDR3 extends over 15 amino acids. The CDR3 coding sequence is TGCGCCAGCAGTTCCGAACCGGGACTCGTAAACATTCAGTACTTC. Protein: CASSSEPGLVNIQYF.